The rows below give T cell receptor beta chains drawn from one sample of a study of blood T cells in healthy people across ages. TCRdb reanalysed the 5' RACE reads using MiXCR and keeps one entry per CDR3 protein. The table shows about 1,600,000 distinct CDR3 sequences, with roughly 45% occurring only once. Sequencing was performed on blood. The receptors were gathered from a woman in her late teens or twenties in good health. Each CDR3 is given with its conserved first and last residue. The D gene is left open where the match is weak. Clone size is stated in some rows and not others, as once, few, many or a class when expanded.

abundance	d_gene	v_gene	j_gene	CDR3nt	CDR3aa
few	.	TRBV21-1	TRBJ2-7	TGTGCCAGCAGCAAGACTAGCGGGACCCCCAACGAGCAGTACTTC	CASSKTSGTPNEQYF
.	TRBD1	TRBV29-1	TRBJ1-1	TGCGGCGTCCTCGCTGACAGGGCTCAAGCTTTCTTT	CGVLADRAQAFF
few	TRBD2	TRBV20-1	TRBJ2-1	TGCAGTGCTAGCGGGGGGTTTACCTACAATGAGCAGTTCTTC	CSASGGFTYNEQFF
.	.	TRBV7-9	TRBJ2-7	TGTGCCAGCAGCTTTATGACAGTCTACGAGCAGTACTTC	CASSFMTVYEQYF
few	TRBD2	TRBV19	TRBJ2-1	TGTGCCAGTAGTCCCGGCGGGGGGGCCCCTGAGCAGTTCTTC	CASSPGGGAPEQFF
few	TRBD2	TRBV5-1	TRBJ2-3	TGCGCCAGCAGCTTGGGGACTAGCGGTTCATGGGATACGCAGTATTTT	CASSLGTSGSWDTQYF
few	TRBD2	TRBV4-1	TRBJ2-1	TGCGCCAGCAGCCAATCCGGGTTAGCGGGGTACAATGAGCAGTTCTTC	CASSQSGLAGYNEQFF
few	TRBD1	TRBV6-6	TRBJ2-1	TGTGCCAGCGCTACAGGGGGGGAGCAGTTCTTC	CASATGGEQFF
.	TRBD1	TRBV6-6	TRBJ2-7	TGTGCCAGCAGCGCTACAGGACAGGGGCTAGCCTACGAGCAGTACTTC	CASSATGQGLAYEQYF
.	TRBD1	TRBV29-1	TRBJ2-5	TGCAGCACACCCAACAGGGGTCAAGAGACCCAGTACTTC	CSTPNRGQETQYF